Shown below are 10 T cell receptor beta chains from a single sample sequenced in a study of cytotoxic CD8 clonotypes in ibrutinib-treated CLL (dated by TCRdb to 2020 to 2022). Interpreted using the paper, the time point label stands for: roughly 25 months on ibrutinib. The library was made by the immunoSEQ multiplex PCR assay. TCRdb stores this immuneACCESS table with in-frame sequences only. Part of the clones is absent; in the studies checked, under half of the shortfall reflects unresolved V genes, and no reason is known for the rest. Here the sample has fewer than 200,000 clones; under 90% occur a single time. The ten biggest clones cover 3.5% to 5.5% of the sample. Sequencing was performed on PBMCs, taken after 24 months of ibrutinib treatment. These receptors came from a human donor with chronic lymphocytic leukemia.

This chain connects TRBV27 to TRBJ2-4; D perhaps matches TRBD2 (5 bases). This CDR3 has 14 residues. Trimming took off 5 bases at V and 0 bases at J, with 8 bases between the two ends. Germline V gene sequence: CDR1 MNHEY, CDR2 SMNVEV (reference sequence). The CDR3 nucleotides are TGTGCCAGCAGTACTAGTGTAGCCAAAAACATTCAGTACTTC. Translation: CASSTSVAKNIQYF.

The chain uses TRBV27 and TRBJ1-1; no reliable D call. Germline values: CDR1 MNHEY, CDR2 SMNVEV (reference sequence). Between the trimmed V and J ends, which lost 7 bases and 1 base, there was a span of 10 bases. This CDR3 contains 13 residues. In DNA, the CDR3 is TGTGCCAGCAAGTCTTCAGGGAACACTGAAGCTTTCTTT. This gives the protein CASKSSGNTEAFF.

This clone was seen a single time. The CDR3 DNA follows: TGTGCCTGGGGGAATCGGGACCAGACTGAAGCTTTCTTT. Encoded protein: CAWGNRDQTEAFF. The chain has TRBV30 and TRBJ1-1, with D perhaps matching TRBD1 (5 bases). V was shortened by 5 bases and J by 5 bases, with 15 bases between the two germline ends. This CDR3 has 13 amino acids. Germline loops: CDR1 GTSNPN, CDR2 SVGIG (reference sequence).

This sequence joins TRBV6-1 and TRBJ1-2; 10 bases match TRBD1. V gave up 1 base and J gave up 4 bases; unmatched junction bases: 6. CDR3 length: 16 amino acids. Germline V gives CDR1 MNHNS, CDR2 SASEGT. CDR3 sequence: CASSEGGDRGLYGYTF. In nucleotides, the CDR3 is TGTGCCAGCAGTGAAGGGGGGGACAGGGGCCTCTATGGCTACACCTTC.

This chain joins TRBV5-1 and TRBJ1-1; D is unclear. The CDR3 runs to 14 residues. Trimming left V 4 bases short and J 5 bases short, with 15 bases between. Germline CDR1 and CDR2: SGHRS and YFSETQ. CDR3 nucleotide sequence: TGCGCCAGCAGCGGAGAGAACTGGAGGACTGAAGCTTTCTTT. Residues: CASSGENWRTEAFF.

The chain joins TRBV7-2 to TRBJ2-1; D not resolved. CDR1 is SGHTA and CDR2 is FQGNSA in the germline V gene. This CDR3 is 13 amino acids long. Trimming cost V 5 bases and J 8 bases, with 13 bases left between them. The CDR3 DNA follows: TGTGCCAGCAGCCCAAATGTAGGGTATGAGCAGTTCTTC. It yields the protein CASSPNVGYEQFF. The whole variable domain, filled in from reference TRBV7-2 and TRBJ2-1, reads GAGVSQSPSNKVTEKGKDVELRCDPISGHTALYWYRQSLGQGLEFLIYFQGNSAPDKSGLPSDRFSAERTGGSVSTLTIQRTQQEDSAVYLCASSPNVGYEQFFGPGTRLTVL.

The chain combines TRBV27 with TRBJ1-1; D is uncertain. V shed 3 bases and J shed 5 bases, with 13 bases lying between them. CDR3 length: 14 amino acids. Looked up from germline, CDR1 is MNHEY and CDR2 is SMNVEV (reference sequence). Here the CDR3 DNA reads TGTGCCAGCAGTTTTTTGTTTCCCGGGACTGAAGCTTTCTTT. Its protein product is CASSFLFPGTEAFF.

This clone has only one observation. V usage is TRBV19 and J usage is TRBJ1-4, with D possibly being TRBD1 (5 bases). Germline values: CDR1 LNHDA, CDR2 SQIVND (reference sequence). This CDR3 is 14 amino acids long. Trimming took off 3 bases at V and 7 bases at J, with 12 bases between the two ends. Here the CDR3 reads CASSILQGPEKLFF. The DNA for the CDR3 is TGTGCCAGTAGTATTCTCCAGGGACCTGAAAAACTGTTTTTT.

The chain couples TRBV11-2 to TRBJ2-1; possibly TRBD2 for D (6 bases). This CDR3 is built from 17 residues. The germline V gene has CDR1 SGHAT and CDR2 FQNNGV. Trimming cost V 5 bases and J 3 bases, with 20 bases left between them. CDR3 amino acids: CASSPIIGAGIYNEQFF. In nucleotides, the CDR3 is TGTGCCAGCAGCCCTATCATAGGGGCGGGGATCTACAATGAGCAGTTCTTC.

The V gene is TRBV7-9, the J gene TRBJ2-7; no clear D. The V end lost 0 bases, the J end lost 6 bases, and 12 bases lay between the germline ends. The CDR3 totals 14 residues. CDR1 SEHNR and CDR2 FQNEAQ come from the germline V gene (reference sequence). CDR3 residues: CASSLAALDFEQYF. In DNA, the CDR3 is TGTGCCAGCAGCTTAGCGGCCCTAGACTTCGAGCAGTACTTC.